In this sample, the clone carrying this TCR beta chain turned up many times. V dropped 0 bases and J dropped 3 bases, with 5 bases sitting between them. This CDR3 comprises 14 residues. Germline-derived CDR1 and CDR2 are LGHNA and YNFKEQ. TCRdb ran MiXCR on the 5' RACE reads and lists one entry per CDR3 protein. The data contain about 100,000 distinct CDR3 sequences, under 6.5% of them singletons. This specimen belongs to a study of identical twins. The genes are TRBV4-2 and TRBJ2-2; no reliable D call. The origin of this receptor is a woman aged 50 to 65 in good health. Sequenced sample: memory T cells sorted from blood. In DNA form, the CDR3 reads TGTGCCAGCAGCCAAGATAAGGACACCGGGGAGCTGTTTTTT. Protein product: CASSQDKDTGELFF.